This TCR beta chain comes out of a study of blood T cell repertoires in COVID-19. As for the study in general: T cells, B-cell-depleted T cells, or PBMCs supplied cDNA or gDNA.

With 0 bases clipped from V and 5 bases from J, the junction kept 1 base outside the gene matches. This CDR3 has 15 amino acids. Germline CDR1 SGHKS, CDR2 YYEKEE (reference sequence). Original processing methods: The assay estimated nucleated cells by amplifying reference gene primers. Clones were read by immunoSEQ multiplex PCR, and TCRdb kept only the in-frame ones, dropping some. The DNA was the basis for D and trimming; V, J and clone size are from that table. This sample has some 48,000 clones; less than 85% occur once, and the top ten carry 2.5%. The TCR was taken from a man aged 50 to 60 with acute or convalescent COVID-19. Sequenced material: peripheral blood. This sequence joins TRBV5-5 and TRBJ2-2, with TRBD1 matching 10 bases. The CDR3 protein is CASSLGTGGTGELFF. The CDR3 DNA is TGTGCCAGCAGCTTGGGGACAGGGGGGACCGGGGAGCTGTTTTTT.